This T cell receptor (beta chain) was captured by sequencing in a study of blood T cells in healthy people across ages. Primed by a sample-barcoded 5' primer and a J-beta primer mix, a second PCR proceeded for about 6 to 12 cycles. From the 5' RACE reads, TCRdb called clonotypes with MiXCR, one entry per CDR3 protein. The profile shows roughly 930,000 distinct CDR3 sequences, 40% to 60% of them singletons. Germline loops: CDR1 MGHRA, CDR2 YSYEKL. V was pared by 1 base and J by 5 bases, with 12 bases of the junction left unmatched. CDR3 length equals 17 residues. There are a few counts of this clonotype. The antigen remains undetermined. General observations from the study: Naive CD4+ cells and diversity were both higher in long-lived donors than in aged donors. CMV infection status of these donors was not known. Naive and antigen-experienced cells could not be conclusively compared, given unsorted PBMCs.

This TCR was recovered from a young man in good health. Source material: blood. The chain employs TRBV4-1 and TRBJ2-5, with TRBD2 matching 8 bases. Written as DNA, the CDR3 is TGCGCCAGCAGCCAAGTTAGTGGCGGGGGGCGGCTTGAGACCCAGTACTTC. Translation: CASSQVSGGGRLETQYF.